This T cell receptor (beta chain) was retrieved from a study of blood T cell repertoires in COVID-19. Study information: Acute and convalescent COVID-19 specimens originated in the United States, Italy and Spain.

The germline CDR1 and CDR2 sequences are MNHNS and SASEGT. Trimming stripped 1 base from V and 2 bases from J, with 11 bases between. CDR3 length: 15 residues. As handled by the study authors: Estimation of nucleated cell counts was performed using reference gene primer amplification. Sequenced by immunoSEQ multiplex PCR; TCRdb stores in-frame clones only, minus some. V, J and clone size were drawn from that table, and D and trimming were deduced from the DNA. Of some 150,000 clones in the sample, around 89% were seen once. The sequenced sample consisted of peripheral blood. This receptor was identified in a man between 60 and 75 years old with acute or convalescent COVID-19. The chain employs TRBV6-1 and TRBJ1-2; D ambiguous. The CDR3 sequence: CASSEDLYSNYGYTF. The CDR3 DNA follows: TGTGCCAGCAGTGAAGACTTATATTCAAACTATGGCTACACCTTC.